The 10 T cell receptor beta chains below were found in one sample sequenced in a study of T cells in Graves' hyperthyroidism and ophthalmopathy. Amplified TCR beta CDR3 regions derived from RNA transcripts. The study used the HTBI primer set for a first-round RT-PCR of the TCR CDR3. Each CDR3 protein is one row after TCRdb ran MiXCR on the multiplex PCR reads. Of hundreds of thousands of distinct CDR3 sequences listed, just under 20% are singletons. Material for sequencing was blood. The source is a man between 40 and 49 years old with Graves' ophthalmopathy.

This clonotype was seen repeatedly, ten times or more. This rearrangement joins TRBV7-8 to TRBJ2-5; 12 nucleotides match TRBD2. Germline V gene lookup returns CDR1 SGHVS and CDR2 FQNEAQ. The junction had 13 bases not matched to a gene; V was cut back by 0 bases and J by 11 bases. The length of the CDR3 is 17 residues. As DNA, the CDR3 is TGTGCCAGCAGCTTAGCCGCCGGGACTAGCGGGCCCCCCGGACAGTACTTC. It translates to CASSLAAGTSGPPGQYF.

This clonotype has at least ten counts. The chain is built from TRBV18 and TRBJ2-7, with D possibly matching TRBD1 (5 bases). Germline-derived CDR1 and CDR2 are KGHSH and LQKENI. Between the trimmed V and J ends, which lost 3 bases and 4 bases, there was a span of 16 bases. This CDR3 comprises 15 residues. In DNA, the CDR3 is TGTGCCAGCTCACCTGCAACCCTAAGGGGATACGAGCAGTACTTC. Protein product: CASSPATLRGYEQYF.

This clonotype was observed many times. The rearrangement joins TRBV6-2 or TRBV6-3 to TRBJ1-6; 9 positions match TRBD1. CDR1 is MNHEY, CDR2 SVGEGT, per germline. The CDR3 is made up of 15 amino acids. The V segment lost 6 bases and the J segment 8 bases; nucleotides outside the gene matches: 8. The CDR3 loop reads CASSIPGQGYSPLHF. CDR3 nucleotide sequence: TGTGCCAGCAGCATTCCGGGACAGGGATATTCACCCCTCCACTTT.

In this sample, this clonotype turned up many times. This rearrangement joins TRBV7-2 to TRBJ1-5; 8 bases map to TRBD1. CDR1 is SGHTA and CDR2 is FQGNSA in the germline V gene. V lost 5 bases, J lost 5 bases, and 2 bases stayed unmatched. The CDR3 consists of 13 residues. The CDR3 DNA reads TGTGCCAGCAGCGCGACAGGGGATCAGCCCCAGCATTTT. Its translation: CASSATGDQPQHF.

This clonotype was seen a single time. The chain joins TRBV6-1 to TRBJ2-2, with TRBD1 matching 7 bases. The CDR3 runs to 16 residues. The germline gives CDR1 MNHNS, CDR2 SASEGT. V was pared by 4 bases and J by 2 bases, with 7 bases of the junction left unmatched. The CDR3: CASSAVAGGNTGELFF. CDR3 nucleotide sequence: TGTGCCAGCAGTGCGGTCGCAGGGGGAAACACCGGGGAGCTGTTTTTT.

The chain uses TRBV20-1 and TRBJ1-4; D not resolved. From germline, CDR1 is DFQATT and CDR2 SNEGSKA (reference sequence). The germline V and J ends were trimmed by 7 bases and 7 bases, with 10 bases remaining between them. The CDR3 has 11 amino acids. CDR3 residues: CSVRAGEKLFF. CDR3 coding DNA: TGCAGTGTACGGGCCGGTGAAAAACTGTTTTTT.

The table lists this clonotype with many counts. This chain connects TRBV12-3 or TRBV12-4 to TRBJ2-1; 7 bases agree with TRBD2. The CDR3 contains 15 residues. The V gene end was trimmed by 4 bases and the J gene end by 6 bases; junction bases not matched to a gene: 9. CDR3 region: CASSSLGRASNEQFF. CDR3 coding DNA: TGTGCCAGCAGTTCCTTGGGGAGGGCCAGCAATGAGCAGTTCTTC.

The rearrangement joins TRBV20-1 to TRBJ2-3; 14 bases match TRBD2. V lost 4 bases, J lost 2 bases, and 5 bases stayed unmatched. This CDR3 contains 16 residues. CDR1 and CDR2 (germline): DFQATT, SNEGSKA (reference sequence). CDR3 coding DNA: TGCAGTGCTACGGGACTAGCGGGGGCGTCCACAGATACGCAGTATTTT. It encodes CSATGLAGASTDTQYF.

The chain carries TRBV20-1 and TRBJ2-7; maybe TRBD2 (6 bases). CDR3 length: 14 amino acids. Trimming took 5 bases from V and 2 from J, leaving 16 bases between them. Germline V lookup: CDR1 DFQATT, CDR2 SNEGSKA (reference sequence). The DNA of the CDR3 is TGCAGTGCTTTAACACTGGGACTTCCCTACGAGCAGTACTTC. As protein: CSALTLGLPYEQYF.

This clonotype was detected only a few times. This rearrangement joins TRBV5-1 to TRBJ2-5; 8 bases line up with TRBD2. V was clipped by 2 bases and J by 2 bases; unmatched bases: 11. The CDR3 sequence is 17 residues long. CDR1 is SGHRS and CDR2 is YFSETQ in the germline V gene. The chain's CDR3 is CASSLEILAGLQETQYF. DNA for the CDR3: TGCGCCAGCAGCTTAGAGATCTTAGCGGGACTTCAAGAGACCCAGTACTTC.